Sequencing of this T cell receptor beta chain was carried out in a study of CD8 T cells in ankylosing spondylitis. CDR1 and CDR2 (germline): MDHEN, SYDVKM. The V and J ends lost 1 base and 3 bases respectively, with 5 bases between them. The CDR3 sequence is 13 residues long. This clonotype occurred many times. MiXCR was run by TCRdb on the 5' RACE reads, yielding one entry per CDR3 protein. This table holds around 210,000 distinct CDR3 sequences, 8.2% found once. The chain combines TRBV28 with TRBJ2-3; D not resolved. Sequences were obtained from blood, either unsorted or a sorted T cell fraction (not recorded which). This TCR was recovered from a female donor with ankylosing spondylitis or in good health (not recorded which). CDR3 residues: CASSLSDTDTQYF. DNA for the CDR3: TGTGCCAGCAGTTTATCAGATACAGATACGCAGTATTTT.